The T cell receptor beta chain described here comes from a study of PD-L1 blockade in urothelial cancer. As to time point: pretreatment peripheral blood. This clone was seen just once. Clones were sequenced by immunoSEQ multiplex PCR, and TCRdb holds only the in-frame ones, with some missing. This sample carries about 81,000 clones, around 85% of them seen once, and the ten largest clones take about 6.7%. Sequenced here: PBMCs, sampled around atezolizumab (anti-PD-L1) treatment. The sequence came from a man in his forties or fifties with urothelial cancer.

CDR3 residues: CASSLAPRDTIYF. The CDR3, as DNA: TGCGCCAGCAGCTTGGCGCCCCGGGACACCATATATTTT. The V gene is TRBV5-1, the J gene TRBJ1-3; D unresolved. Germline-derived CDR1 and CDR2 are SGHRS and YFSETQ. V lost 0 bases and J 8 bases, leaving 9 bases between the germline ends. The CDR3 extends over 13 amino acids.